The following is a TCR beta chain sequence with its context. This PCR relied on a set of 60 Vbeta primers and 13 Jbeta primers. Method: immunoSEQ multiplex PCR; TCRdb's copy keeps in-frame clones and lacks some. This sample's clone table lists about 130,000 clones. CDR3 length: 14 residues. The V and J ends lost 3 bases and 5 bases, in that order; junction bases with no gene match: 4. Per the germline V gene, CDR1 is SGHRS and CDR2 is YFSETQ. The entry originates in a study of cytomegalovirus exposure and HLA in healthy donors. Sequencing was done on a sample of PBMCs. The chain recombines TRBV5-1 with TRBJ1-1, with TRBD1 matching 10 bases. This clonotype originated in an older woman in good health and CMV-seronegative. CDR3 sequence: CASSSRTGGTEAFF. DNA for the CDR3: TGCGCCAGCAGCTCACGGACAGGGGGGACTGAAGCTTTCTTT.